The clone carrying this TCR beta chain has a single count. Repertoires were generated with immunoSEQ multiplex PCR, while TCRdb's copy carries only in-frame clones and drops some. The sample includes fewer than 600,000 clones, around 79% of them seen just once. V lost 1 base, J lost 3 bases, and 4 bases stayed unmatched. The CDR3 extends over 16 amino acids. Germline assignment: CDR1 SGHVS and CDR2 FNYEAQ. With unsorted samples, genomic DNA was obtained from about 90 million PBMCs. This entry belongs to a study of shared clonotypes between healthy human individuals. This sequence was found in a woman aged 40 to 55 in good health. Some clones in this sample may be carry-over from other donors' samples. Sequenced: PBMCs. The rearrangement uses TRBV7-6 and TRBJ2-1, with TRBD1 matching over 9 bases. CDR3 amino acids: CASSLDRDRVYNEQFF. CDR3 DNA: TGTGCCAGCAGCTTAGACCGGGACAGGGTCTACAATGAGCAGTTCTTC.